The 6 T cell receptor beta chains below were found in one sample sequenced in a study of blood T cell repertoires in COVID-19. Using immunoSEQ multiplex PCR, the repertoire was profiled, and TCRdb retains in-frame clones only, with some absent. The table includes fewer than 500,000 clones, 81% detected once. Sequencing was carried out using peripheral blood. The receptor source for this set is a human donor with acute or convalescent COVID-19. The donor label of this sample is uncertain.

CDR3 protein: CASSFTGTMGYGYTF. In nucleotides, the CDR3 is TGTGCCAGCAGCTTCACGGGGACAATGGGCTATGGCTACACCTTC. The chain employs TRBV28 and TRBJ1-2, with D tentatively TRBD1 (6 bases). V was pared by 6 bases and J by 4 bases, with 18 bases between. CDR1 and CDR2 (germline): MDHEN, SYDVKM. This CDR3 region has 15 residues.

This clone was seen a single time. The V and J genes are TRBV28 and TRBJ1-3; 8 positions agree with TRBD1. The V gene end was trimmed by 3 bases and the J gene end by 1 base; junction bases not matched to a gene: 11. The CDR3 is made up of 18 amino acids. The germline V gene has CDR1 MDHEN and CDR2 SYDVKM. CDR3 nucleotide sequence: TGTGCCAGCAGTTTTCCCCGGACAGGGCCCAATTCTGGAAACACCATATATTTT. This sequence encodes CASSFPRTGPNSGNTIYF.

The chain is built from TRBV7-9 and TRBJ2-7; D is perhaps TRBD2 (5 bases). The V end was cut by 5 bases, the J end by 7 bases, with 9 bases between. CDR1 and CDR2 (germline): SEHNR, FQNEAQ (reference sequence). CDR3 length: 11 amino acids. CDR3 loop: CASSVEGEQYF. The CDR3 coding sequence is TGTGCCAGCAGCGTCGAGGGTGAGCAGTACTTC. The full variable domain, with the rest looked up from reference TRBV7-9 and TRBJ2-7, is DTGVSQNPRHKITKRGQNVTFRCDPISEHNRLYWYRQTLGQGPEFLTYFQNEAQLEKSRLLSDRFSAERPKGSFSTLEIQRTEQGDSAMYLCASSVEGEQYFGPGTRLTVT.

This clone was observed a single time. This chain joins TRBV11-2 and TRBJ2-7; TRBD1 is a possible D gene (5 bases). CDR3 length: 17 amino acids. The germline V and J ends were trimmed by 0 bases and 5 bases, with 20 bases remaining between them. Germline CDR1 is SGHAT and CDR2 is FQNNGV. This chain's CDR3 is CASSLDIPGSGADEQYF. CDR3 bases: TGTGCCAGCAGCTTAGATATACCAGGGTCAGGTGCCGACGAGCAGTACTTC.

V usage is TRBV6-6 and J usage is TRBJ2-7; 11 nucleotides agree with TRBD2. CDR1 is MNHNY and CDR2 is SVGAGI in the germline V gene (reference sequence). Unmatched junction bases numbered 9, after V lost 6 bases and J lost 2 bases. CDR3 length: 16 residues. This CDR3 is CASRPTLAGGPYEQYF. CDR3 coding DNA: TGTGCCAGCAGGCCTACTCTAGCGGGAGGCCCCTACGAGCAGTACTTC.

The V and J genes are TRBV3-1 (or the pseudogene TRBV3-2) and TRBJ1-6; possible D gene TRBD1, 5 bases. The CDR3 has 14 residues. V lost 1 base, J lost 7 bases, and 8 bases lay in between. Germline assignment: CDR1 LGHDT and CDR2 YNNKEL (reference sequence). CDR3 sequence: CASSQVAGNSPLHF. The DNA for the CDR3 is TGTGCCAGCAGCCAAGTAGCAGGGAATTCACCCCTCCACTTT.